This passage covers 5 T cell receptor beta chains from one sample sequenced in a study of cytomegalovirus exposure and HLA in healthy donors. Primers included in the PCR were 60 Vbeta and 13 Jbeta primers. The repertoire was sequenced with immunoSEQ multiplex PCR; TCRdb's copy has only in-frame clones and lacks some. The sample carries 170,000 or so clones, around four fifths recorded once. The sequencing input was PBMCs. The source is a woman aged 25 to 39 in good health and CMV-seronegative.

The V call is TRBV5-4, the J call TRBJ1-5; D may be TRBD1 (5 bases). Germline values: CDR1 SGHNT, CDR2 YYREEE (reference sequence). The CDR3 has 13 amino acids. Deletions cut 2 bases from V and 6 bases from J, with 9 bases between. CDR3 coding DNA: TGTGCCAGCAGCTTAGACAGTAGTCAGCCCCAGCATTTT. Its translation: CASSLDSSQPQHF.

This rearrangement joins TRBV2 to TRBJ2-2; 9 positions match TRBD1. V gave up 7 bases and J gave up 7 bases; unmatched junction bases: 7. The germline V gene has CDR1 SNHLY and CDR2 FYNNEI. The CDR3 sequence is 14 residues long. Here the CDR3 reads CASTGQGVVGELFF. In DNA form, the CDR3 reads TGTGCCAGCACGGGACAGGGCGTGGTCGGGGAGCTGTTTTTT.

This chain joins TRBV29-1 and TRBJ2-2; the D gene is possibly TRBD1 (6 bases). This CDR3 region has 15 residues. CDR1 is SQVTM and CDR2 is ANQGSEA in the germline V gene. The V end lost 7 bases, the J end lost 0 bases, and 15 bases lay between the germline ends. CDR3 sequence reads: CSAARTATNTGELFF. The CDR3 coding sequence is TGCAGCGCCGCTAGGACAGCGACGAACACCGGGGAGCTGTTTTTT.

The CDR3 spells CASRYRGANTDTQYF. CDR3 nucleotides: TGTGCCAGCAGATATCGGGGGGCCAACACAGATACGCAGTATTTT. The rearrangement uses TRBV11-2 and TRBJ2-3; tentative D call: TRBD2 (7 bases). The ends were cut back, 6 bases at V and 2 bases at J, with 15 bases in the middle. This CDR3 spans 15 amino acids. CDR1 is SGHAT and CDR2 is FQNNGV in the germline V gene.

CDR3 residues: CASSQDTRSQRTTDTQYF. CDR3 sequence (DNA): TGTGCCAGCAGCCAAGATACTCGGTCCCAGCGGACCACAGATACGCAGTATTTT. The rearrangement links TRBV4-2 to TRBJ2-3, with a weak D call TRBD2 (5 bases). The CDR3 runs 18 residues. The V gene lost 0 bases and the J gene lost 2 bases, with 18 bases spanning the gap. From germline, CDR1 is LGHNA and CDR2 YNFKEQ.